The 16 T cell receptor beta chains reported below all come from one sample, sequenced in a study of molecular identifiers for immune sequencing clone quantification. MiXCR, run by TCRdb on the PCR reads, gives a single entry per CDR3 protein. In the table there are about 36,000 distinct CDR3 sequences, less than 20% of which are singletons. The sequenced material came from naive CD8+ T cells from blood, with Jurkat cell RNA spiked in. Noted subset: FACS-sorted CD8+CD4-CCR7+CD45RA+ naive T cells. All receptors derive from a human donor in good health. Some libraries in this study had Jurkat cell RNA spiked in.

Ten or more counts support this clonotype. The V and J genes are TRBV19 and TRBJ1-4, with D unclear. CDR1 and CDR2 (germline): LNHDA, SQIVND (reference sequence). CDR3 length: 13 amino acids. V was shortened by 3 bases and J by 8 bases, with 10 bases between the two germline ends. CDR3 DNA: TGTGCCAGTAGTATCGCGACCGGGGAAAAACTGTTTTTT. Translation: CASSIATGEKLFF.

This clonotype was seen more than once but under ten times. CDR3 coding DNA: TGTGCCAGCAGCGTAGGAGCAGATACGCAGTATTTT. This gives the protein CASSVGADTQYF. The chain recombines TRBV9 with TRBJ2-3, with D hard to call. Trimming removed 0 bases at V and 4 bases at J, with 3 bases between. The CDR3 is 12 residues long. The germline V gene encodes CDR1 SGDLS and CDR2 YYNGEE.

V and J are TRBV9 and TRBJ1-1, with D hard to call. The germline V gene has CDR1 SGDLS and CDR2 YYNGEE. Trimming left V 0 bases short and J 8 bases short, with 8 bases between. The CDR3 spans 12 residues. CDR3 nucleotide sequence: TGTGCCAGCAGCGTAGATTCACAGGAAGCTTTCTTT. Its protein product is CASSVDSQEAFF.

This clonotype was seen ten or more times. The chain has TRBV7-9 and TRBJ2-7, with 8 bases that match TRBD1. CDR3 size: 15 residues. Germline CDR1 and CDR2: SEHNR and FQNEAQ (reference sequence). Unmatched junction bases numbered 6, after V lost 5 bases and J lost 0 bases. The CDR3 is CASSQQGDSSYEQYF. The CDR3 nucleotides read TGTGCCAGCAGCCAACAGGGGGATAGCTCCTACGAGCAGTACTTC.

As regards this clonotype: A much more abundant neighbour one base away suggests this may be a read error. The chain has TRBV20-1 and TRBJ1-1; the D is unclear. The CDR3 spans 9 residues. Germline CDR1 reads DFQATT; CDR2 reads SNEGSKA (reference sequence). Trimming took 5 bases from V and 11 from J, leaving 9 bases between them. This chain's CDR3 is CSAGRGAFF. The CDR3 region has the DNA TGCAGTGCTGGACGTGGGGCTTTCTTT.

At least ten counts were recorded for this clonotype. The genes are TRBV10-3 and TRBJ2-5; D is unresolved. V gave up 0 bases and J gave up 0 bases, with 14 bases separating them. This CDR3 has 17 amino acids. Germline loops: CDR1 ENHRY, CDR2 SYGVKD. CDR3 bases: TGTGCCATCAGTGAGTCCCGGGTGCGGAACAACCAAGAGACCCAGTACTTC. Its protein is CAISESRVRNNQETQYF.

There are a few counts of this clonotype. This may arise from a read error, as a much more abundant clone is one base away. The rearrangement joins TRBV20-1 to TRBJ2-7, with a tentative D call TRBD2 (5 bases). V lost 0 bases and J 4 bases, leaving 7 bases between the germline ends. The CDR3 runs to 12 residues. Germline values: CDR1 DFQATT, CDR2 SNEGSKA (reference sequence). CDR3 bases: TGCAGTGCTAGAGATCGGGGTTACGAGCAGTACTTC. Amino acid sequence: CSARDRGYEQYF.

This clonotype has a count of ten or more. The V gene is TRBV7-9, the J gene TRBJ2-3, with D unresolved. Germline lookup yields CDR1 SEHNR and CDR2 FQNEAQ (reference sequence). The CDR3 runs to 14 residues. V was pared by 1 base and J by 0 bases, with 5 bases between. CDR3: CASSLGRSTDTQYF. As DNA, the CDR3 is TGTGCCAGCAGCTTAGGCAGGAGCACAGATACGCAGTATTTT.

The table lists this clonotype with a few counts. The genes are TRBV6-5 and TRBJ2-1; 13 bases map to TRBD2. Germline loops: CDR1 MNHEY, CDR2 SVGAGI. Losses at the gene ends were 5 bases for V and 6 bases for J; bases not matched to a gene: 4. This CDR3 has 15 amino acids. CDR3 amino acids: CASSKGLAGLNEQFF. CDR3 DNA sequence: TGTGCCAGCAGTAAGGGACTAGCGGGGCTCAATGAGCAGTTCTTC.

Many counts were recorded for this clonotype. The chain uses TRBV12-3 or TRBV12-4 and TRBJ2-3; 7 nucleotides agree with TRBD2. The CDR3 sequence is 14 residues long. Unmatched junction bases numbered 9, after V lost 7 bases and J lost 5 bases. CDR3 DNA: TGTGCCAGCACCGCGCGGGAGAGGATAGATACGCAGTATTTT. Translation: CASTARERIDTQYF.

This clonotype came up many times. The CDR3 nucleotides are TGTGCCAGCAGCTTAGCGTGGGACAGGGGGTACGGGGCCAACGTCCTGACTTTC. Its translation is CASSLAWDRGYGANVLTF. This chain uses TRBV7-9 with TRBJ2-6, with 11 bases fitting TRBD1. Unmatched junction bases numbered 5, after V lost 0 bases and J lost 4 bases. Germline loops: CDR1 SEHNR, CDR2 FQNEAQ (reference sequence). The CDR3 has 18 residues.

There are many counts of this clonotype. The chain uses TRBV2 and TRBJ2-7; possibly TRBD1 for D (5 bases). Between the trimmed V and J ends, which lost 4 bases and 0 bases, there was a span of 7 bases. The CDR3 extends over 13 amino acids. Germline V CDR1 and CDR2: SNHLY, FYNNEI. Written as DNA, the CDR3 is TGTGCCAGCAGTGGGGGCCTCTCCTACGAGCAGTACTTC. Protein product: CASSGGLSYEQYF.

This clonotype was counted between two and nine times. The V gene is TRBV5-4, the J gene TRBJ2-5; D not resolved. The germline V and J ends were trimmed by 0 bases and 1 base, with 10 bases remaining between them. Germline values: CDR1 SGHNT, CDR2 YYREEE (reference sequence). The CDR3 spans 15 residues. The CDR3 loop is CASSLGIGSQETQYF. The DNA of the CDR3 is TGTGCCAGCAGCTTGGGGATTGGTTCCCAAGAGACCCAGTACTTC.

This clonotype was found many times. The CDR3 DNA follows: TGTGCCAGCAGTGAATACGACGGCATGGCTAATGAAAAACTGTTTTTT. Amino acid sequence: CASSEYDGMANEKLFF. The chain uses TRBV6-1 and TRBJ1-4; no definite D call. Trimming left V 2 bases short and J 3 bases short, with 13 bases between. Germline CDR1 MNHNS, CDR2 SASEGT. The CDR3 has 16 residues.

This clonotype was seen many times. V is TRBV19 and J is TRBJ1-2; D gene uncertain. CDR3 length equals 13 residues. Germline CDR1 is LNHDA and CDR2 is SQIVND (reference sequence). V was shortened by 6 bases and J by 4 bases, with 12 bases between the two germline ends. Here the CDR3 reads CASSSLGFYGYTF. CDR3 in DNA: TGTGCCAGTAGCAGCCTGGGGTTCTATGGCTACACCTTC.

In its sample, this clonotype was seen many times. The chain joins TRBV12-3 or TRBV12-4 to TRBJ1-1; D is unresolved. The CDR3 has 14 residues. The V end lost 5 bases, the J end lost 7 bases, and 17 bases lay between the germline ends. This chain's CDR3 is CASSPTLALDEAFF. The CDR3, as DNA: TGTGCCAGCAGTCCTACACTCGCACTCGATGAAGCTTTCTTT.